This T cell receptor (beta chain) was captured by sequencing in a study of blood T cell repertoires in COVID-19 (dated by TCRdb to 2020 to 2021). In terms of the full investigation: Samples covering the acute and convalescent phases of COVID-19 were provided by collaborators in the United States, Italy and Spain. The material from the prospective study consisted of cDNA or gDNA derived from T cells, B-cell-depleted T cells, or PBMCs. Subjects who had been exposed to COVID-19, were actively infected with it, or had recovered from it provided the deeply sampled blood TCRbeta repertoires that made up the dataset. The repertoires were released in a freely available public database meant as a resource for research on the immune response to SARS-CoV-2. The samples were drawn from the first 160 participants of the ongoing ImmuneRACE study and from 1,254 subjects provided by 6 global collaborators. Nearly every sample came with metadata listing a de-identified subject ID, COVID-19 status, age in years and sex. Where HLA class I and class II types were available, the types were taken from metadata supplied by the sample provider, not from assay-based typing.

The collaborating institutions used their own protocols to collect whole blood in K2EDTA tubes. For TCRbeta analysis, collaborators shipped samples as frozen whole blood, isolated PBMCs, or DNA extracted from either of those sample types. General study outcomes and caveats: Clinical and demographic metadata were provided uncurated, with the amount varying by source and participant.

TCRbeta CDR3 regions were amplified from genomic DNA using the immunoSEQ Assay, a bias-controlled multiplex PCR. Per the authors' processing: The number of nucleated cells in each sample was estimated by amplification of reference gene primers within the assay. To quantify the absolute abundance of each unique TCRbeta CDR3 rearrangement, sequence reads were collapsed and filtered. For each sample, productive Simpson clonality was calculated as the square root of Simpson's diversity index across productive rearrangements. TCRdb re-hosts the immuneACCESS table, in-frame sequences only. Its copies lack some clones; in the studies checked, an unresolved V gene accounts for under half of them, and the cause for the rest is not known. V and J calls and clone size are as listed in that table; D and trimming were resolved from the DNA. The sample table lists roughly 200,000 clones, 70% to 90% of them with a count of one. The ten largest clones capture around 3% of the sample.

The cysteine opens and the phenylalanine closes a CDR3 of 13 amino acids. The read is trimmed to its CDR3 DNA, 39 bases read in frame from base 1. The V end loses 4 bases and the J end loses 2 bases, and a stretch of 5 bases separates them. In the germline V gene (reference sequence), CDR1 corresponds to LGHDT and CDR2 to YNNKEL. Note on this clone: It has no known antigen specificity. It has no much larger one-base neighbor in the sample; base qualities were not kept. Other nucleotide sequences from this sample produce the same CDR3.

This TCR came from a man in his 60s with acute or convalescent COVID-19. The chain joins TRBV3-1 (or the pseudogene TRBV3-2) to TRBJ2-2, with an unclear D gene assignment. The sample consisted of peripheral blood. CDR3 region: CASSPLNTGELFF. In nucleotide form, the sequence is TGTGCCAGCAGCCCGCTAAACACCGGGGAGCTGTTTTTT.